The clone carrying this T cell receptor (beta chain) was counted ten times or more. This library used 300 to 500 ng RNA and molecular barcoded adaptors spanning alpha/delta and beta/gamma chains. TCRdb re-called the reads through MiXCR, storing one row per CDR3 protein. The table lists approximately 45,000 distinct CDR3 sequences, approximately 19% of them singletons, with under 40% in the top ten. The sample comes from a study of read filtering for tumor transcriptome and immune sequencing. Study context: The cohort had over 16 men and 14 to 15 women aged about 45 to 90, mean about 68 years. DNase treatment preceded whole-transcriptome library preparation.

Germline V CDR1 and CDR2: SNHLY, FYNNEI. The CDR3 is 15 amino acids. V lost 4 bases, J lost 4 bases, and 5 bases stayed unmatched. The chain couples TRBV2 to TRBJ2-1, with TRBD2 matching 9 bases. This clonotype was obtained from a donor older than 35 with multiple myeloma. Sample: a population of CD138-negative cells sorted from bone marrow. In nucleotides, the CDR3 is TGTGCCAGCAGTGTTAGCGGGAGTAGATACAATGAGCAGTTCTTC. Residues: CASSVSGSRYNEQFF.